What follows are 20 T cell receptor beta chains derived from one specimen sequenced in a study of breast tumors, draining lymph nodes, adjacent tissues. Each CDR3 protein gets one entry after TCRdb re-called the multiplex PCR reads with MiXCR. The data show 15,000 to 20,000 distinct CDR3 sequences, around 58% seen once. Sequences were obtained from tumor-adjacent breast tissue. These receptors came from a female donor with breast cancer. Some clones in this sample may be carry-over from other donors' samples.

The genes are TRBV7-9 and TRBJ2-7; 8 nucleotides align to TRBD1. V lost 5 bases to trimming and J lost 1 base; unmatched junction nucleotides: 4. The CDR3 length is 14 residues. In germline, CDR1 is SEHNR, CDR2 FQNEAQ (reference sequence). The CDR3 sequence: CASSPDRDSYEQYF. The DNA of the CDR3 is TGTGCCAGCAGCCCGGACAGGGATTCCTACGAGCAGTACTTC.

The chain recombines TRBV19 with TRBJ1-6, with a weak D call TRBD1 (5 bases). The length of the CDR3 is 15 residues. The germline V gene encodes CDR1 LNHDA and CDR2 SQIVND (reference sequence). The V end was cut by 11 bases, the J end by 6 bases, with 20 bases between. CDR3 in DNA: TGTGCCTCCGTAAGCGGGGGGACTGGTAATTCACCCCTCCACTTT. It encodes CASVSGGTGNSPLHF.

This clonotype has at least ten counts. The chain has TRBV10-3 and TRBJ1-1; 8 bases align to TRBD1. Per germline, CDR1 ENHRY and CDR2 SYGVKD. V shed 5 bases and J 4 bases; nucleotides not matched to a gene: 6. CDR3 length: 14 amino acids. Here the CDR3 DNA reads TGTGCCATCAGTTTACAGGGGGTAAGCACTGAAGCTTTCTTT. As protein: CAISLQGVSTEAFF.

This chain links TRBV12-3 or TRBV12-4 with TRBJ2-7; 9 nucleotides line up with TRBD2. The CDR3 spans 14 residues. J gave up 2 bases and V 7 bases, and 6 bases lay outside the gene matches. DNA of the CDR3: TGTGCCAGCACCTTAGCGGGAGTAACCTACGAGCAGTACTTC. Translation gives CASTLAGVTYEQYF.

The rearrangement links TRBV5-1 to TRBJ2-3; 8 nucleotides align to TRBD2. Trimming took 1 base from V and 1 from J; bases not matched to a gene: 2. Germline V lookup: CDR1 SGHRS, CDR2 YFSETQ. CDR3 length: 15 residues. The CDR3: CASSLISGGTDTQYF. CDR3 DNA sequence: TGCGCCAGCAGCTTGATTAGCGGGGGCACAGATACGCAGTATTTT.

The chain recombines TRBV20-1 with TRBJ1-5; D ambiguous. The CDR3 runs 12 residues. Trimming shortened V by 1 base and J by 6 bases, and 7 bases separated the two germline ends. Germline V CDR1 and CDR2: DFQATT, SNEGSKA (reference sequence). The CDR3 sequence: CSARVLAQPQHF. In nucleotides, the CDR3 is TGCAGTGCTAGAGTTTTGGCTCAGCCCCAGCATTTT.

The J gene is TRBJ2-5, the V gene TRBV15; no clear D. This CDR3 region has 15 residues. V was cut by 0 bases and J by 1 base, with 9 bases left in between. Germline CDR1 reads LNHNV; CDR2 reads YYDKDF (reference sequence). CDR3 sequence reads: CATSREGIFQETQYF. In DNA form, the CDR3 reads TGTGCCACCAGCAGAGAGGGGATATTCCAAGAGACCCAGTACTTC.

This clonotype was detected once. V usage is TRBV24-1 and J usage is TRBJ1-2; the D gene is possibly TRBD1 (5 bases). Trimming took off 5 bases at V and 4 bases at J, with 10 bases between the two ends. CDR3 length: 13 residues. Germline V gene lookup returns CDR1 KGHDR and CDR2 SFDVKD. The CDR3 nucleotides read TGTGCCACCAGTGGACAGTCCTTCTATGGCTACACCTTC. It encodes CATSGQSFYGYTF.

This clonotype is categorized as medium-sized (0.01 to 0.1%). The genes are TRBV7-8 and TRBJ2-3; a possible D gene is TRBD1 (9 bases). Germline CDR1 SGHVS, CDR2 FQNEAQ. This CDR3 has 18 residues. The V end was cut by 4 bases, the J end by 5 bases, with 25 bases between. The DNA of the CDR3 is TGTGCCAGCAGCTCCAAGGCCGGGACAGGGAGCGGGAGAGATACGCAGTATTTT. Translating gives CASSSKAGTGSGRDTQYF.

The V call is TRBV14, the J call TRBJ1-6; D is unclear. Germline V gives CDR1 SGHDN, CDR2 FVKESK. The CDR3 spans 16 residues. Trimming cost V 5 bases and J 3 bases, with 14 bases left between them. The CDR3 loop is CASSEFLSGYNSPLHF. CDR3 nucleotide sequence: TGTGCCAGCAGCGAATTCTTATCCGGCTATAATTCACCCCTCCACTTT.

The chain recombines TRBV9 with TRBJ1-4; 8 nucleotides match TRBD1. Trimming took 1 base from V and 4 from J; bases not matched to a gene: 6. The germline gives CDR1 SGDLS, CDR2 YYNGEE. The CDR3 runs 16 residues. The CDR3 DNA follows: TGTGCCAGCAGCGTAAACTCACAGGGGGTTAATGAAAAACTGTTTTTT. This translates into CASSVNSQGVNEKLFF.

To note about this clonotype: At one of its ends the junction is not consistent with the germline gene, which may arise from a read error. The chain joins TRBV29-1 to TRBJ2-1; 13 bases map to TRBD2. Per the germline V gene, CDR1 is SQVTM and CDR2 is ANQGSEA. This CDR3 spans 20 amino acids. As DNA, the CDR3 is TGTGCCAGCAGCTTTCCCGGCCCGGGACTAGCGGGAAAGGGGGGGAATGAGCAGTTCTTC. It is translated as CASSFPGPGLAGKGGNEQFF.

At least ten counts were recorded for this clonotype. The rearrangement links TRBV6-1 to TRBJ2-5; D gene ambiguous. The germline gives CDR1 MNHNS, CDR2 SASEGT. Trimming shortened V by 5 bases and J by 5 bases, and 21 bases separated the two germline ends. CDR3 length equals 16 residues. The CDR3 loop reads CASSQVVSGSRETQYF. CDR3 nucleotide sequence: TGTGCCAGCAGTCAAGTAGTATCCGGGTCCCGCGAGACCCAGTACTTC.

V usage is TRBV11-3 and J usage is TRBJ2-3, with TRBD2 matching over 7 bases. Germline V CDR1 and CDR2: SGHNT, YENEEA. The ends lost 1 base at V and 1 base at J; junction bases unmatched: 8. CDR3 length equals 17 residues. The CDR3 region is CASSLVAGGGGTDTQYF. CDR3 DNA: TGTGCCAGCAGCTTAGTGGCTGGCGGGGGAGGCACAGATACGCAGTATTTT.

The chain uses TRBV14 and TRBJ1-2; D remains ambiguous. Germline CDR1 and CDR2: SGHDN and FVKESK. This CDR3 is built from 23 residues. V lost 2 bases to trimming and J lost 0 bases, with 34 bases between them. CDR3 nucleotides: TGTGCCAGCAGCCAAAGTGTCCCTTTTAGAGTGGCTATATTCTTATGTGCTAACTATGGCTACACCTTC. Translating it yields CASSQSVPFRVAIFLCANYGYTF.

V is TRBV7-3 and J is TRBJ2-3, with 11 bases identical to TRBD1. The CDR3 sequence is 16 residues long. Germline V CDR1 and CDR2: SGHTA, FQGTGA. V lost 1 base, J lost 3 bases, and 3 bases stayed unmatched. This chain's CDR3 is CASSLKGTGGTDTQYF. Written as DNA, the CDR3 is TGTGCCAGCAGCTTAAAGGGGACAGGGGGGACAGATACGCAGTATTTT.

This clonotype was counted ten times or more. CDR3 in DNA: TGTGCCAGCAGTCCCGGGACAGGGGCTTATGGCTATGGCTACACCTTC. This sequence encodes CASSPGTGAYGYGYTF. This chain connects TRBV6-5 to TRBJ1-2, with 10 bases aligning to TRBD1. The junction had 10 bases not matched to a gene; V was cut back by 5 bases and J by 4 bases. The CDR3 contains 16 residues. CDR1 and CDR2 from the germline V gene are MNHEY and SVGAGI.

The chain is built from TRBV6-6 and TRBJ1-4, with D perhaps TRBD1 (5 bases). This CDR3 has 14 residues. The germline V gene has CDR1 MNHNY and CDR2 SVGAGI (reference sequence). Between the trimmed V and J ends, which lost 8 bases and 6 bases, there was a span of 16 bases. The CDR3 DNA reads as TGTGCCAGCGCTGCAGGGACTGGCGATGAAAAACTGTTTTTT. It is translated as CASAAGTGDEKLFF.

V is TRBV19 and J is TRBJ1-6, with D perhaps TRBD1 (5 bases). The germline gives CDR1 LNHDA, CDR2 SQIVND (reference sequence). The CDR3 is made up of 13 amino acids. V lost 7 bases to trimming and J lost 3 bases, with 7 bases between them. The CDR3 region is CASKGNYNSPLHF. The CDR3 region has the DNA TGTGCCAGTAAGGGGAACTATAATTCACCCCTCCACTTT.

This clonotype was observed many times. At one end, the junction sequence differs from germline, possibly due to a read error. The gene calls are TRBV6-2 or TRBV6-3 and TRBJ2-5, with D possibly matching TRBD1 (6 bases). CDR3 length: 17 amino acids. Per the germline V gene, CDR1 is MNHEY and CDR2 is SVGEGT. As DNA, the CDR3 is TGTGCCAGCAGTCACTCGACCATCGGGACACACCAAGAGACCCAGTACTTC. It yields the protein CASSHSTIGTHQETQYF.